This TCR beta chain came from a study of Ad26.COV2.S vaccination and SARS-CoV-2 variants. Study-level points and caveats: People who got the vaccine had more spike-specific TCR breadth than people who got placebo. Spike-specific responses of CD8+ and CD4+ T cells were reported to display substantial breadth after vaccination.

The repertoire was sequenced with immunoSEQ multiplex PCR; TCRdb's copy has only in-frame clones and lacks some. Here the sample spans approximately 300,000 clones, 86% being singletons. Noted treatment: about 20 received Ad26.COV2.S at low or high dose, single or two shots; several received placebo; per-sample allocation not given. Samples were taken on day 63 after the first vaccine or placebo injection. Cohort 1b enrolled adults aged 18-55 years in Boston. An Ad26 vector carrying the Wuhan-strain SARS-CoV-2 spike served as the vaccine. This CDR3 contains 13 residues. Germline V gene lookup returns CDR1 WNHNN and CDR2 SYGVQD (reference sequence). With respect to this clone: No antigen is known for it. Sequence at one end of the junction differs from germline and may be a read error.

Sequencing was performed on peripheral blood, taken in a trial of Ad26.COV2.S vaccine versus placebo. The V call is TRBV10-1, the J call TRBJ1-1; D is perhaps TRBD1 (5 bases). The receptor's source is a person aged 18-65 years who received the Ad26.COV2.S COVID-19 vaccine or a placebo. CDR3: CASSGSGNIEAFF. DNA of the CDR3: TGCGCCAGCAGTGGATCAGGGAACATTGAAGCTTTCTTT.